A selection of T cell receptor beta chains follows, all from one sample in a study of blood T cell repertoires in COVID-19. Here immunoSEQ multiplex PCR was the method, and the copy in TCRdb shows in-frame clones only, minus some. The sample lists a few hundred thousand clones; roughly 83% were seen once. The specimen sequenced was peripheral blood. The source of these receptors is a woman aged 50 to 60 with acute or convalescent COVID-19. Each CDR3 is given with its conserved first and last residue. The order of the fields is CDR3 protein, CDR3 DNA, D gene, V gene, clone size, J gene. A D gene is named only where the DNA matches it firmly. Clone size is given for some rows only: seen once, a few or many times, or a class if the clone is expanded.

CASSGGSSYEQYF	TGTGCCAGCAGCGGCGGGAGCTCCTACGAGCAGTACTTC	TRBD2	TRBV9	NA	TRBJ2-7
CASSPRAGEEAFF	TGTGCCAGCTCACCACGGGCAGGGGAAGAAGCTTTCTTT	NA	TRBV18	NA	TRBJ1-1
CASSQDGTKNQPQHF	TGTGCCAGCAGCCAAGATGGCACAAAAAATCAGCCCCAGCATTTT	NA	TRBV4-2	NA	TRBJ1-5
CASRNGLAHYEQYF	TGTGCCAGCAGGAATGGACTAGCCCACTACGAGCAGTACTTC	TRBD2	TRBV27	NA	TRBJ2-7
CSASQGLGEKLFF	TGCAGCGCTTCACAGGGGTTAGGGGAAAAACTGTTTTTT	TRBD1	TRBV29-1	NA	TRBJ1-4
CASSANREYLTF	TGTGCCAGCAGTGCGAACAGGGAATATCTCACCTTC	NA	TRBV28	NA	TRBJ1-2
CASRPPGLSLNNEQFF	TGTGCCAGCAGACCACCGGGACTATCACTTAACAATGAGCAGTTCTTC	TRBD2	TRBV28	once	TRBJ2-1
CASSYDRGTNEAFF	TGCGCCAGCAGCTACGACAGGGGGACAAATGAAGCTTTCTTT	TRBD1	TRBV5-1	NA	TRBJ1-1
CASSEGGRTNEKLFF	TGTGCCAGCTCGGAGGGGGGGAGAACTAATGAAAAACTGTTTTTT	NA	TRBV6-1	NA	TRBJ1-4
CASSFHDTRNTGELFF	TGTGCCAGCAGCTTTCATGACACACGCAACACCGGGGAGCTGTTTTTT	NA	TRBV5-6	NA	TRBJ2-2
CASSPGQGVVGHQPQHF	TGTGCCAGCAGTCCGGGACAGGGGGTGGTAGGGCATCAGCCCCAGCATTTT	TRBD1	TRBV28	NA	TRBJ1-5
CASSPPRVSGNTIYF	TGTGCCAGCTCACCACCCAGGGTCTCTGGAAACACCATATATTTT	NA	TRBV18	NA	TRBJ1-3
CASRQGGELFF	TGCGCCAGCAGGCAGGGCGGGGAGCTGTTTTTT	NA	TRBV5-1	once	TRBJ2-2
CASRTQGTSGNTIYF	TGTGCCAGTAGGACACAGGGAACCTCTGGAAACACCATATATTTT	NA	TRBV19	NA	TRBJ1-3
CASSFRDRSIEQFF	TGCGCCAGCAGCTTCCGGGACAGAAGTATTGAGCAGTTCTTC	TRBD1	TRBV5-1	NA	TRBJ2-1
CASSAGGRYEQYF	TGCGCCAGCAGCGCGGGAGGGAGGTACGAGCAGTACTTC	TRBD2	TRBV5-1	NA	TRBJ2-7
CASSTRTGDTEAFF	TGTGCCAGTAGTACCCGGACAGGGGACACTGAAGCTTTCTTT	TRBD1	TRBV19	NA	TRBJ1-1
CASSDYVRGYQAQHF	TGTGCCAGCAGTGATTATGTTCGGGGTTATCAGGCCCAGCATTTT	NA	TRBV2	once	TRBJ1-5
CSVENRGTTEAFF	TGCAGCGTTGAAAACAGGGGGACGACTGAAGCTTTCTTT	TRBD1	TRBV29-1	NA	TRBJ1-1
CASSESRTGGYEQYF	TGTGCCAGCAGTGAAAGCAGGACAGGGGGATACGAGCAGTACTTC	TRBD1	TRBV6-1	NA	TRBJ2-7
CASSPGAGRAEQETQYF	TGTGCCAGCAGCCCGGGTGCCGGGCGGGCGGAGCAAGAGACCCAGTACTTC	NA	TRBV7-8	NA	TRBJ2-5
CASSQGQGLQPQHF	TGCGCCAGCAGCCAGGGCCAGGGTCTTCAGCCCCAGCATTTT	NA	TRBV5-1	NA	TRBJ1-5
CASSRDSIGYGYTF	TGTGCCAGCAGTCGGGACTCTATTGGGTATGGCTACACCTTC	NA	TRBV6-5	NA	TRBJ1-2
CASTYGNYNEQFF	TGTGCCAGCACCTACGGGAACTACAATGAGCAGTTCTTC	NA	TRBV25-1	NA	TRBJ2-1
CASSPDLGTQYF	TGTGCCAGCAGTCCGGATTTGGGCACGCAGTATTTT	NA	TRBV7-6	NA	TRBJ2-3
CAWSVAGGNEQYF	TGTGCCTGGAGTGTCGCGGGAGGGAACGAGCAGTACTTC	TRBD2	TRBV30	NA	TRBJ2-7
CASSSAGLAGSEQYF	TGTGCCAGCAGCTCAGCGGGACTAGCGGGAAGCGAGCAGTACTTC	TRBD2	TRBV9	NA	TRBJ2-7
CASSQDQVQWNQPQHF	TGCGCCAGCAGCCAAGATCAGGTACAGTGGAATCAGCCCCAGCATTTT	NA	TRBV4-1	NA	TRBJ1-5
CATSDASGTESYTF	TGTGCCACCAGTGATGCCTCCGGGACAGAGAGCTACACCTTC	TRBD1	TRBV24-1	NA	TRBJ1-2
CASSLIRQETQYF	TGTGCCAGCAGTCTAATAAGACAAGAGACCCAGTACTTC	NA	TRBV12-3/TRBV12-4	NA	TRBJ2-5
CASSSYGSAGNEQFF	TGTGCCAGTAGTTCATACGGGAGCGCAGGGAATGAGCAGTTCTTC	NA	TRBV19	NA	TRBJ2-1
CASSPLQGDTQYF	TGTGCCAGCAGCCCTTTACAGGGGGATACGCAGTATTTT	TRBD1	TRBV3-1/TRBV3-2	NA	TRBJ2-3
CASSPSYEQYF	TGTGCCAGCAGCCCATCCTACGAGCAGTACTTC	NA	TRBV7-8	once	TRBJ2-7
CASSSGTSGTDTQYF	TGTGCCAGCAGCTCCGGGACTAGCGGCACAGATACGCAGTATTTT	TRBD2	TRBV5-4	NA	TRBJ2-3
CASRESRGYGYTF	TGTGCCAGCCGGGAGAGCCGAGGCTATGGCTACACCTTC	NA	TRBV28	NA	TRBJ1-2
CASSYSTETYEQYF	TGTGCCAGCAGTTACTCGACGGAGACCTACGAGCAGTACTTC	NA	TRBV6-5	NA	TRBJ2-7
CASSQMTSTDTQYF	TGTGCCAGCAGCCAAATGACTAGCACAGATACGCAGTATTTT	NA	TRBV3-1/TRBV3-2	NA	TRBJ2-3
CASSFTLAGNTGELFF	TGCGCCAGCAGCTTCACCCTAGCGGGAAACACCGGGGAGCTGTTTTTT	TRBD2	TRBV5-1	NA	TRBJ2-2
CASSVADRGHGELFF	TGTGCCAGCAGCGTAGCCGACAGGGGGCACGGGGAGCTGTTTTTT	TRBD1	TRBV9	NA	TRBJ2-2
CSVDRENTEAFF	TGCAGCGTTGACAGGGAGAACACTGAAGCTTTCTTT	NA	TRBV29-1	NA	TRBJ1-1
CATSDPRSSYEQYF	TGTGCCACCAGTGACCCACGGTCCTCCTACGAGCAGTACTTC	NA	TRBV24-1	NA	TRBJ2-7
CASSRSGSWGTQYF	TGTGCCAGCAGTCGTAGCGGGAGTTGGGGGACCCAGTACTTC	TRBD2	TRBV5-6	NA	TRBJ2-5
CASSRWTGVISYEQYF	TGTGCCAGCAGCCGATGGACAGGGGTAATCTCCTACGAGCAGTACTTC	TRBD1	TRBV5-8	NA	TRBJ2-7
CASSQSRQGAGYGYTF	TGTGCCAGCAGCCAATCCCGGCAGGGGGCCGGCTATGGCTACACCTTC	TRBD1	TRBV16	NA	TRBJ1-2
CSASRGGGSYNEQFF	TGCAGTGCTAGTAGGGGAGGGGGGAGCTACAATGAGCAGTTCTTC	NA	TRBV20-1	NA	TRBJ2-1
CANLGGGPYYGYTF	TGTGCCAACCTGGGAGGGGGGCCGTACTATGGCTACACCTTC	NA	TRBV6-5	NA	TRBJ1-2
CASSLLLPTGTGDGYTF	TGTGCCAGCAGTTTACTTCTTCCGACCGGGACAGGGGATGGCTACACCTTC	TRBD1	TRBV27	NA	TRBJ1-2
CASSLYSDNEQFF	TGTGCCAGCAGCTTGTACTCCGACAATGAGCAGTTCTTC	NA	TRBV7-9	NA	TRBJ2-1